Following are 8 T cell receptor beta chains from one sample sequenced in a study of metastatic and nonmetastatic thyroid tumors. Patients had received no treatment of any kind before thyroid surgery. TCRdb re-called the PCR reads with MiXCR. In the table there are almost 85,000 clones, around 13% of which are singletons. The sample comprised tumor tissue. These receptors originate from a female donor with papillary thyroid cancer or a benign thyroid nodule (not recorded which). Some clones in this sample may be carry-over from other donors' samples.

This clone has a count of ten or more. DNA for the CDR3: TGCGCCAGCAGCTTGGGGCAGGGGTCTAGTGGCTACACCTTC. This translates into CASSLGQGSSGYTF. This chain connects TRBV5-1 to TRBJ1-2; a possible D gene is TRBD1 (6 bases). Per germline, CDR1 SGHRS and CDR2 YFSETQ. The CDR3 loop spans 14 amino acids. Trimming cost V 0 bases and J 7 bases, with 13 bases left between them.

This clone was found many times. This chain links TRBV6-1 with TRBJ2-7, with 8 bases aligning to TRBD2. V was pared by 6 bases and J by 4 bases, with 2 bases of the junction left unmatched. Germline V CDR1 and CDR2: MNHNS, SASEGT. This CDR3 has 12 residues. The CDR3 DNA follows: TGTGCCAGCAGGGCGGGGGGATACGAGCAGTACTTC. Encoded protein: CASRAGGYEQYF.

In this sample, this clone turned up a few times. The chain couples TRBV6-4 to TRBJ2-1; 10 bases match TRBD2. V trimming: 4 bases; J trimming: 3 bases; junction bases outside the gene matches: 3. The CDR3 loop spans 15 amino acids. Per germline, CDR1 MRHNA and CDR2 SNTAGT. For the CDR3, the DNA is TGTGCCAGCAGTGTTGCTAGCGGGAGCTACAATGAGCAGTTCTTC. Translated, it gives CASSVASGSYNEQFF.

This clone turned up a few times. Mismatch with germline at one junction end may stem from a read error. This chain joins TRBV5-5 and TRBJ1-2; unclear D gene. The CDR3 is 12 amino acids. CDR1 SGHKS and CDR2 YYEKEE come from the germline V gene (reference sequence). CDR3 residues: CASSLVNYGYIF. The DNA for the CDR3 is TGTGCCAGCAGCTTGGTGAACTATGGCTACATCTTC.

This clone was seen at least ten times. The gene calls are TRBV19 and TRBJ1-5; 11 bases agree with TRBD1. V lost 4 bases, J lost 7 bases, and 6 bases stayed unmatched. The CDR3 runs to 15 residues. Germline CDR1 and CDR2: LNHDA and SQIVND (reference sequence). CDR3: CASSTGQGAGQPQHF. The CDR3 DNA is TGTGCCAGTAGTACCGGACAGGGGGCCGGCCAGCCCCAGCATTTT.

About this clone itself: Sequence at one end of the junction differs from germline and may be a read error. V gene TRBV6-1 combines with J gene TRBJ2-5; 8 nucleotides match TRBD1. This CDR3 contains 16 residues. The germline V gene has CDR1 MNHNS and CDR2 SASEGT. The CDR3 DNA sequence: TGTGCCGGCAGTGAATGGGGACAGGCGGCTGGAGAGACCCAGTACTTC. Translated: CAGSEWGQAAGETQYF.

This clone was detected ten times or more. The genes are TRBV6-1 and TRBJ1-2; D remains unclear. With 1 base removed from V and 4 bases from J, the gap between germline ends came to 19 bases. The CDR3 runs 17 residues. Germline CDR1 reads MNHNS; CDR2 reads SASEGT. This CDR3 reads CASSEGAAGGFGYGYTF. The CDR3 DNA is TGTGCCAGCAGTGAAGGGGCAGCCGGAGGGTTTGGCTATGGCTACACCTTC.

As regards this clone: A junction end diverges from the germline sequence, so it may reflect a read error. J is TRBJ1-1 and V is TRBV20-1; a possible D gene is TRBD1 (5 bases). The CDR3 runs to 14 residues. The germline gives CDR1 DFQATT, CDR2 SNEGSKA (reference sequence). CDR3 region: CSASLRYRRTESFF. CDR3 coding DNA: TGCAGTGCTAGCCTCCGGTACAGGCGCACTGAATCTTTCTTT.